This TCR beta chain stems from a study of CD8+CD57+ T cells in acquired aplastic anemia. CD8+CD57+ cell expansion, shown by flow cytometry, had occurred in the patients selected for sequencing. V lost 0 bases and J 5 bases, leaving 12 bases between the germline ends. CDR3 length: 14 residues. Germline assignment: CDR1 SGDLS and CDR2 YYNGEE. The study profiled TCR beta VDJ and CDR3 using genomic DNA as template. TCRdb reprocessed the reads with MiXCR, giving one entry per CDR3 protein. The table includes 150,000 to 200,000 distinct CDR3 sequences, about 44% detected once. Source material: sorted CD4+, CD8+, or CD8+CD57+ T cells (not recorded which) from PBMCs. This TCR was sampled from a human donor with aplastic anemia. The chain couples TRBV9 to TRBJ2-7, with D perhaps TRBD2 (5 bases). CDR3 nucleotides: TGTGCCAGCAGCGTAGTAGGGTACGGGGACGAGCAGTACTTC. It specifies CASSVVGYGDEQYF.